The 23 T cell receptor beta chains in this list originate from one sample, sequenced in a study of T cells after yellow fever vaccination. Via MiXCR, TCRdb re-called the 5' RACE reads, giving one row per CDR3 protein. The table records some 390,000 distinct CDR3 sequences, about 6% of them present only once. This specimen was PBMCs, taken 5 days after the yellow fever booster vaccination. The receptors come from a man aged 25-40 years who received the YFV17D yellow fever vaccine.

This chain joins TRBV20-1 and TRBJ1-4; 9 nucleotides line up with TRBD1. V lost 6 bases and J lost 13; bases outside the gene matches: 9. From germline, CDR1 is DFQATT and CDR2 SNEGSKA (reference sequence). The CDR3 is 12 residues long. The CDR3 DNA follows: TGCAGTGCCCCGGGACAGGGAAAAGGACTGTTTTTT. This gives the protein CSAPGQGKGLFF.

The rearrangement joins TRBV4-3 to TRBJ2-2, with D hard to call. Germline V gives CDR1 LGHNA, CDR2 YSLEER. The V and J ends lost 1 base and 6 bases respectively, with 12 bases between them. The CDR3 has 15 residues. The DNA of the CDR3 is TGCGCCAGCAGCCAAGGTCGGGCTAATTCCGGGGAGCTGTTTTTT. Translation: CASSQGRANSGELFF.

V and J are TRBV15 and TRBJ2-1; D is possibly TRBD2 (5 bases). Trimming pared 0 bases from V and 3 bases from J, leaving 12 bases between. The CDR3 extends over 16 amino acids. Germline assignment: CDR1 LNHNV and CDR2 YYDKDF (reference sequence). The CDR3 loop reads CATSRDRGGLYNEQFF. The CDR3 DNA is TGTGCCACCAGCAGAGATCGAGGCGGACTCTACAATGAGCAGTTCTTC.

The CDR3 DNA reads as TGTGCCAGTAATTCAGGCAGGGATCAGCCCCAGCATTTT. This codes for CASNSGRDQPQHF. The rearrangement links TRBV19 to TRBJ1-5, with a weak D call TRBD1 (5 bases). The CDR3 length is 13 residues. In germline, CDR1 is LNHDA, CDR2 SQIVND (reference sequence). The V and J ends lost 7 bases and 5 bases respectively, with 12 bases between them.

This chain joins TRBV30 and TRBJ1-1, with D uncertain. Germline loops: CDR1 GTSNPN, CDR2 SVGIG (reference sequence). CDR3 length: 13 amino acids. V was clipped by 2 bases and J by 3 bases, with 10 bases between them. The CDR3 spells CAWSPYRDTEAFF. The CDR3 DNA sequence: TGTGCCTGGAGTCCATATAGGGACACTGAAGCTTTCTTT.

This clonotype has just a few counts. V gene TRBV19 combines with J gene TRBJ1-6, with D tentatively TRBD1 (6 bases). The V end was cut by 2 bases, the J end by 8 bases, with 13 bases between. CDR1 is LNHDA and CDR2 is SQIVND in the germline V gene (reference sequence). The CDR3 has 15 amino acids. The CDR3 loop is CASSIIGGGDSPLHF. The CDR3 DNA sequence: TGTGCCAGTAGTATAATTGGAGGGGGGGATTCACCCCTCCACTTT.

This clonotype occurred many times. The V gene is TRBV6-5, the J gene TRBJ1-2; no firm D call. The CDR3 consists of 12 residues. V lost 5 bases and J 8 bases, leaving 12 bases between the germline ends. Per the germline V gene, CDR1 is MNHEY and CDR2 is SVGAGI. CDR3: CASSPPSGGYTF. CDR3 coding DNA: TGTGCCAGCAGTCCGCCGAGCGGGGGCTACACCTTC.

This clonotype appeared many times. The gene calls are TRBV12-3 or TRBV12-4 and TRBJ2-5, with D hard to call. The CDR3 has 12 amino acids. The V end lost 7 bases, the J end lost 7 bases, and 13 bases lay between the germline ends. CDR3 loop: CASTLRAGTQYF. DNA for the CDR3: TGTGCCAGCACCCTGAGAGCCGGGACCCAGTACTTC.

V and J are TRBV18 and TRBJ1-4; D unclear. Germline CDR1 KGHSH, CDR2 LQKENI. CDR3 length: 15 amino acids. Trimming took 3 bases from V and 7 from J, leaving 15 bases between them. Here the CDR3 reads CASSPSVESGEKLFF. CDR3 in DNA: TGTGCCAGCTCACCTTCGGTTGAAAGTGGTGAAAAACTGTTTTTT. Combining the CDR3 with reference TRBV18 and TRBJ1-4 gives the whole variable domain NAGVMQNPRHLVRRRGQEARLRCSPMKGHSHVYWYRQLPEEGLKFMVYLQKENIIDESGMPKERFSAEFPKEGPSILRIQQVVRGDSAAYFCASSPSVESGEKLFFGSGTQLSVL.

This clonotype was seen more than once but under ten times. The chain couples TRBV18 to TRBJ1-2, with 7 bases identical to TRBD1. Trimming removed 0 bases from V and 0 bases from J; junction bases left unmatched: 10. The CDR3 is 18 amino acids. CDR1 is KGHSH and CDR2 is LQKENI in the germline V gene. In nucleotides, the CDR3 is TGTGCCAGCTCACCACCCGATTTCTGGACAGGAGCTAACTATGGCTACACCTTC. Encoded protein: CASSPPDFWTGANYGYTF.

This clonotype was recorded at least ten times. This chain connects TRBV24-1 to TRBJ2-1; the D is unclear. The ends were cut back, 5 bases at V and 8 bases at J, with 15 bases in the middle. The CDR3 has 14 amino acids. Per germline, CDR1 KGHDR and CDR2 SFDVKD. The CDR3 DNA reads TGTGCCACCAGTGGATTAGATTGGCCAGATGAGCAGTTCTTC. This encodes CATSGLDWPDEQFF.

The chain is built from TRBV6-5 and TRBJ2-3; the match to TRBD2 covers 9 bases. J gave up 6 bases and V 4 bases, and 2 bases lay outside the gene matches. In germline, CDR1 is MNHEY, CDR2 SVGAGI. The CDR3 has 13 amino acids. The CDR3 loop reads CASSSAGGDTQYF. CDR3 DNA: TGTGCCAGCAGTTCAGCGGGAGGTGATACGCAGTATTTT.

This clonotype was found many times. This chain joins TRBV9 and TRBJ2-7; 7 bases line up with TRBD1. The CDR3 totals 14 residues. CDR1 is SGDLS and CDR2 is YYNGEE in the germline V gene. V lost 4 bases, J lost 3 bases, and 7 bases stayed unmatched. The chain's CDR3 is CASSRRQGIYEQYF. The CDR3 nucleotides are TGTGCCAGCAGCCGGAGACAGGGAATCTACGAGCAGTACTTC. Full variable domain (missing parts from reference TRBV9 and TRBJ2-7): DSGVTQTPKHLITATGQRVTLRCSPRSGDLSVYWYQQSLDQGLQFLIQYYNGEERAKGNILERFSAQQFPDLHSELNLSSLELGDSALYFCASSRRQGIYEQYFGPGTRLTVT.

This clonotype showed up just a few times. This rearrangement joins TRBV6-6 to TRBJ2-1; D perhaps matches TRBD1 (5 bases). Germline CDR1 is MNHNY and CDR2 is SVGAGI (reference sequence). CDR3 size: 12 residues. The V end lost 0 bases, the J end lost 9 bases, and 6 bases lay between the germline ends. The CDR3 region is CASSYSQGEQFF. CDR3 in DNA: TGTGCCAGCAGTTACTCTCAGGGTGAGCAGTTCTTC.

The table lists this clonotype with many counts. The rearrangement links TRBV14 to TRBJ2-7; D not resolved. The germline V gene encodes CDR1 SGHDN and CDR2 FVKESK. V was trimmed by 1 base and J by 6 bases, leaving 7 bases between them. The CDR3 is 12 amino acids. The CDR3: CASSQGWGEQYF. In DNA, the CDR3 is TGTGCCAGCAGCCAAGGATGGGGCGAGCAGTACTTC. Variable domain in full (rest from reference TRBV14 and TRBJ2-7): EAGVTQFPSHSVIEKGQTVTLRCDPISGHDNLYWYRRVMGKEIKFLLHFVKESKQDESGMPNNRFLAERTGGTYSTLKVQPAELEDSGVYFCASSQGWGEQYFGPGTRLTVT.

This clonotype was picked up many times. V and J are TRBV7-9 and TRBJ2-5; D gene ambiguous. This CDR3 region has 15 residues. Trimming left V 2 bases short and J 5 bases short, with 15 bases between. Germline CDR1 SEHNR, CDR2 FQNEAQ (reference sequence). In DNA form, the CDR3 reads TGTGCCAGCAGCTTACAGGCCTCGGCTCGGGAGACCCAGTACTTC. This gives the protein CASSLQASARETQYF.

The chain combines TRBV3-1 with TRBJ1-4, with 7 bases lining up with TRBD1. The V segment lost 0 bases and the J segment 8 bases; nucleotides outside the gene matches: 9. The CDR3 spans 16 residues. Per the germline V gene, CDR1 is LGHDT and CDR2 is YNNKEL (reference sequence). The CDR3 region is CASSQERRGLHEKLFF. The CDR3 nucleotides are TGTGCCAGCAGCCAAGAACGGAGGGGGCTTCACGAAAAACTGTTTTTT.

This clonotype was seen a few times. The chain recombines TRBV7-9 with TRBJ2-1; no reliable D call. The CDR3 contains 12 residues. Germline V CDR1 and CDR2: SEHNR, FQNEAQ (reference sequence). Trimming shortened V by 1 base and J by 9 bases, and 7 bases separated the two germline ends. The chain's CDR3 is CASSLEWAEQFF. In nucleotides, the CDR3 is TGTGCCAGCAGCTTAGAGTGGGCTGAGCAGTTCTTC.

The chain combines TRBV28 with TRBJ1-5; D call uncertain. V was trimmed by 1 base and J by 7 bases, leaving 8 bases between them. This CDR3 has 13 residues. CDR1 MDHEN and CDR2 SYDVKM come from the germline V gene. The CDR3 loop reads CASSLSEKQPQHF. The CDR3 nucleotides read TGTGCCAGCAGTTTATCAGAAAAACAGCCCCAGCATTTT.

This clonotype was seen at least ten times. This chain uses TRBV6-1 with TRBJ1-2; D gene unclear. This CDR3 is built from 11 residues. CDR1 is MNHNS, CDR2 SASEGT, per germline. V was trimmed by 7 bases and J by 4 bases, leaving 7 bases between them. The DNA of the CDR3 is TGTGCCAGCACCGAAGTCTATGGCTACACCTTC. Translating gives CASTEVYGYTF.

Note on this clonotype: A much larger clone is a single base away; this may be a read error. This rearrangement joins TRBV18 to TRBJ2-6; D may be TRBD1 (5 bases). This CDR3 is 15 amino acids long. Germline CDR1 KGHSH, CDR2 LQKENI. CDR3 bases: TGTGCCAGCTCACCAGGGTCCTCTGGGGCCAACGTCCCGACTTTC. It is translated as CASSPGSSGANVPTF.

This clonotype has just a few counts. The J gene is TRBJ2-1, the V gene TRBV6-1, with TRBD2 matching over 10 bases. Per germline, CDR1 MNHNS and CDR2 SASEGT. The length of the CDR3 is 14 residues. Losses at the gene ends were 6 bases for V and 4 bases for J; bases not matched to a gene: 3. The CDR3 sequence is CASRGTSDYNEQFF. Here the CDR3 DNA reads TGTGCCAGCAGGGGGACTAGCGATTACAATGAGCAGTTCTTC.

This clonotype was seen a few times. V usage is TRBV6-2 or TRBV6-3 and J usage is TRBJ2-7; D may be TRBD1 (6 bases). Between the trimmed V and J ends, which lost 7 bases and 3 bases, there was a span of 19 bases. The germline V gene has CDR1 MNHEY and CDR2 SVGEGT. The CDR3 contains 15 residues. In nucleotides, the CDR3 is TGTGCCAGCACCTTACCAACACAGGGCAGCTACGAGCAGTACTTC. This sequence encodes CASTLPTQGSYEQYF.